This T cell receptor (beta chain) was profiled in a study of blood T cells in healthy people across ages. Isolation of PBMCs gave at least 7 million cells per sample. Extraction of total RNA produced a minimum of 5.5 micrograms from each sample. The CDR3 length is 12 residues. Per the germline V gene, CDR1 is SGHVS and CDR2 is FNYEAQ. The V gene lost 5 bases and the J gene lost 12 bases, with 14 bases spanning the gap. A second PCR of about 7 to 11 cycles used a sample-barcoded 5' primer and a J-beta primer mix. Every cDNA molecule carried a tag from a template-switch adaptor bearing 12 random nucleotides. Each single sample gave us at least 3 million CDR3-containing paired-end reads. TCRdb recomputed calls from the 5' RACE reads with MiXCR, one row per CDR3 protein. The table lists about 1,400,000 distinct CDR3 sequences, around two fifths of them singletons.

The source material was blood. The sequence was obtained from a young woman in good health. This chain links TRBV7-6 with TRBJ2-1; D gene ambiguous. CDR3 loop: CASSPAAPRQFF. The CDR3 region has the DNA TGTGCCAGCAGCCCGGCCGCCCCTCGGCAGTTCTTC. Full variable domain (remainder filled in from reference TRBV7-6 and TRBJ2-1): GAGVSQSPRYKVTKRGQDVALRCDPISGHVSLYWYRQALGQGPEFLTYFNYEAQQDKSGLPNDRFSAERPEGSISTLTIQRTEQRDSAMYRCASSPAAPRQFFGPGTRLTVL.